This passage covers 26 T cell receptor beta chains from one sample sequenced in a study of human T cells and chemical hapten exposure. Noted time point: patch test 1, 2 weeks after DPC sensitization. As to treatment: therapeutic diphenylcyclopropenone sensitization with weekly scalp DPC. TCRdb independently ran MiXCR on the RACE reads; one entry per CDR3 protein. Seen here are around 120,000 distinct CDR3 sequences, around 13% observed once, and the top ten hold 0.92%. The sample was whole blood, taken in connection with sensitization to the hapten diphenylcyclopropenone (DPC). Receptors were obtained from a man younger than 35 with alopecia areata. Some clones in this sample may be carry-over from other donors' samples.

The chain couples TRBV19 to TRBJ1-2; D gene uncertain. V gave up 9 bases and J gave up 6 bases, with 20 bases separating them. This CDR3 contains 14 residues. Germline V gene data show CDR1 as LNHDA and CDR2 as SQIVND (reference sequence). The CDR3 nucleotides are TGTGCCAGCCACTGGGGAGGGCGCCGGGATGGCTACACCTTC. Amino acids: CASHWGGRRDGYTF.

The CDR3 DNA sequence: TGTGCCAGCAGACGGACAGGGAATTCACCCCTCCACTTT. It translates to CASRRTGNSPLHF. The chain links TRBV14 to TRBJ1-6, with 8 positions matching TRBD1. The length of the CDR3 is 13 residues. J gave up 7 bases and V 6 bases, and 2 bases lay outside the gene matches. Germline CDR1 reads SGHDN; CDR2 reads FVKESK.

The J gene is TRBJ2-4, the V gene TRBV9; no clear D. The CDR3 is 14 amino acids. With 0 bases removed from V and 7 bases from J, the gap between germline ends came to 11 bases. CDR1 SGDLS and CDR2 YYNGEE come from the germline V gene. The CDR3 DNA reads as TGTGCCAGCAGCGTAGACGGCGGTATCAACATTCAGTACTTC. It encodes CASSVDGGINIQYF.

This clonotype has just a few counts. J is TRBJ1-1 and V is TRBV9; D is possibly TRBD1 (6 bases). V lost 3 bases and J lost 5, with 17 bases in between. The length of the CDR3 is 15 residues. CDR1 and CDR2 (germline): SGDLS, YYNGEE. The CDR3 nucleotides read TGTGCCAGCAGCGAGGGGGGAACAGGATGGACTGAAGCTTTCTTT. Protein sequence: CASSEGGTGWTEAFF.

This clonotype was seen a few times. The gene calls are TRBV11-2 and TRBJ2-1; D possibly matches TRBD1 or TRBD2 (5 bases each). The V and J ends lost 2 bases and 2 bases respectively, with 10 bases between them. The CDR3 loop spans 15 amino acids. Per germline, CDR1 SGHAT and CDR2 FQNNGV. For the CDR3, the DNA is TGTGCCAGCAGCTTATTTAGAGGGGCCTACAATGAGCAGTTCTTC. Translating it yields CASSLFRGAYNEQFF.

The chain combines TRBV6-2 or TRBV6-3 with TRBJ2-1; TRBD2 agrees at 11 bases. V shed 2 bases and J 4 bases; nucleotides not matched to a gene: 13. Germline CDR1 is MNHEY and CDR2 is SVGEGT. This CDR3 spans 19 amino acids. CDR3 bases: TGTGCCAGCAGTTACCTAGTTAATAGCGGGGGGGCCCCATACAATGAGCAGTTCTTC. The encoded protein is CASSYLVNSGGAPYNEQFF.

This clonotype was counted between two and nine times. The CDR3 DNA reads as TGCAGTGCTAGAGATTATTCCGTAAAACTGTTTTTT. Its protein is CSARDYSVKLFF. This rearrangement joins TRBV20-1 to TRBJ1-4; D not certain. Germline V CDR1 and CDR2: DFQATT, SNEGSKA (reference sequence). Between the trimmed V and J ends, which lost 0 bases and 10 bases, there was a span of 9 bases. The CDR3 spans 12 residues.

This clonotype showed up many times. The J gene is TRBJ2-3, the V gene TRBV12-3 or TRBV12-4; D unresolved. Trimming removed 8 bases from V and 1 base from J, with 4 bases in between. The CDR3 has 11 amino acids. The CDR3 is CASEGTDTQYF. CDR3 coding DNA: TGTGCCAGCGAGGGCACAGATACGCAGTATTTT.

This clonotype occurred a few times. V usage is TRBV11-2 and J usage is TRBJ2-5; 7 nucleotides match TRBD1. The V gene end was trimmed by 2 bases and the J gene end by 1 base; junction bases not matched to a gene: 4. The CDR3 is 15 residues long. The germline CDR1 and CDR2 sequences are SGHAT and FQNNGV. CDR3 sequence (DNA): TGTGCCAGCAGCTTAACCGGGACAGTCCAAGAGACCCAGTACTTC. Translated, it gives CASSLTGTVQETQYF.

At least ten counts were recorded for this clonotype. The V gene is TRBV4-3, the J gene TRBJ1-2, with a weak D call TRBD1 (5 bases). Trimming left V 0 bases short and J 1 base short, with 12 bases between. CDR1 and CDR2 from the germline V gene are LGHNA and YSLEER. The CDR3 consists of 16 residues. The CDR3 here is CASSQDSTGNNYGYTF. Written as DNA, the CDR3 is TGCGCCAGCAGCCAAGATTCCACAGGAAATAACTATGGCTACACCTTC.

The chain couples TRBV4-1 to TRBJ1-5; D is perhaps TRBD1 (6 bases). This CDR3 has 15 amino acids. The V end was cut by 4 bases, the J end by 3 bases, with 13 bases between. Germline V lookup: CDR1 MGHRA, CDR2 YSYEKL. CDR3 nucleotide sequence: TGCGCCAGCAGCCTCATCCGGACAGACAATCAGCCCCAGCATTTT. This codes for CASSLIRTDNQPQHF.

In this sample, this clonotype turned up once. The chain is built from TRBV2 and TRBJ2-1, with a tentative D call TRBD1 (6 bases). V was clipped by 3 bases and J by 5 bases, with 8 bases between them. Germline V gene sequence: CDR1 SNHLY, CDR2 FYNNEI. This CDR3 is 13 amino acids long. The CDR3 nucleotides read TGTGCCAGCAGTGAGGACAGCCACAATGAGCAGTTCTTC. Its protein product is CASSEDSHNEQFF.

V and J are TRBV6-4 and TRBJ1-5, with D perhaps matching TRBD1 (5 bases). V dropped 2 bases and J dropped 2 bases, with 7 bases sitting between them. CDR3 size: 14 residues. The germline V gene encodes CDR1 MRHNA and CDR2 SNTAGT. The CDR3 DNA sequence: TGTGCCAGCAGTGACCGGGGGGGCAATCAGCCCCAGCATTTT. Translation: CASSDRGGNQPQHF.

This clonotype was detected ten times or more. The chain recombines TRBV20-1 with TRBJ2-5; no definite D call. CDR1 and CDR2 from the germline V gene are DFQATT and SNEGSKA (reference sequence). V was cut by 0 bases and J by 5 bases, with 10 bases left in between. This CDR3 comprises 13 residues. The CDR3 region has the DNA TGCAGTGCTAGAGATCCGTTTCCGGAGACCCAGTACTTC. Encoded protein: CSARDPFPETQYF.

The chain joins TRBV29-1 to TRBJ2-7, with TRBD1 identical over 8 bases. This CDR3 has 12 amino acids. CDR1 and CDR2 (germline): SQVTM, ANQGSEA. V trimming: 3 bases; J trimming: 3 bases; junction bases outside the gene matches: 1. The chain's CDR3 is CSVDGTGYEQYF. The CDR3 DNA reads as TGCAGCGTTGACGGGACAGGCTACGAGCAGTACTTC.

This clonotype came up a few times. The J gene is TRBJ1-4, the V gene TRBV7-2, with D tentatively TRBD1 (6 bases). Germline assignment: CDR1 SGHTA and CDR2 FQGNSA. The CDR3 sequence is 16 residues long. Trimming shortened V by 3 bases and J by 8 bases, and 19 bases separated the two germline ends. The CDR3 DNA reads TGTGCCAGCAGCTTCCCAGGACAGACGGGTATAGAAAAACTGTTTTTT. It specifies CASSFPGQTGIEKLFF. Looking up the rest from reference TRBV7-2 and TRBJ1-4 gives the full variable domain: GAGVSQSPSNKVTEKGKDVELRCDPISGHTALYWYRQSLGQGLEFLIYFQGNSAPDKSGLPSDRFSAERTGGSVSTLTIQRTQQEDSAVYLCASSFPGQTGIEKLFFGSGTQLSVL.

There are a few counts of this clonotype. The rearrangement joins TRBV7-6 to TRBJ2-5, with TRBD2 matching 7 bases. The CDR3 loop spans 16 amino acids. CDR1 and CDR2 from the germline V gene are SGHVS and FNYEAQ. J lost 5 bases, V lost 5 bases, and 14 bases had no gene match. The CDR3 DNA is TGTGCCAGCAGCCCGCGGACTAGTTTGGGGTCGGAGACCCAGTACTTC. Translation gives CASSPRTSLGSETQYF.

In this sample, this clonotype turned up a few times. The J gene is TRBJ2-3, the V gene TRBV28; D may match TRBD1 or TRBD2 (6 bases each). The CDR3 contains 15 residues. With 0 bases removed from V and 1 base from J, the gap between germline ends came to 8 bases. CDR1 is MDHEN, CDR2 SYDVKM, per germline. The CDR3 loop is CASSLWGGRTDTQYF. The CDR3 DNA reads TGTGCCAGCAGTTTATGGGGGGGCCGCACAGATACGCAGTATTTT.

The rearrangement uses TRBV9 and TRBJ1-3; D is uncertain. This CDR3 spans 14 amino acids. Germline V gives CDR1 SGDLS, CDR2 YYNGEE. V was pared by 4 bases and J by 0 bases, with 8 bases between. The CDR3 DNA follows: TGTGCCAGCAGCCGAGACCACTCTGGAAACACCATATATTTT. This gives the protein CASSRDHSGNTIYF.

This clonotype was picked up a small number of times. The rearrangement links TRBV10-1 to TRBJ1-4, with TRBD1 matching 8 bases. Germline V gene sequence: CDR1 WNHNN, CDR2 SYGVQD (reference sequence). After removal of 4 bases from V and 4 bases from J, the junction contained 5 bases not matched to a gene. The CDR3 is 15 amino acids. The CDR3 DNA reads as TGCGCCAGCAGTGTTATGGGACAGGATAATGAAAAACTGTTTTTT. Translated: CASSVMGQDNEKLFF.

J is TRBJ1-2 and V is TRBV4-3, with a possible D match to TRBD1 (6 bases). Between the trimmed V and J ends, which lost 3 bases and 4 bases, there was a span of 15 bases. The germline V gene has CDR1 LGHNA and CDR2 YSLEER. The CDR3 consists of 15 residues. The CDR3 is CASSQVDSHLYGYTF. The DNA of the CDR3 is TGCGCCAGCAGCCAGGTGGACAGCCATCTCTATGGCTACACCTTC.

This clonotype was counted many times. The J gene is TRBJ1-6, the V gene TRBV7-9; TRBD1 might be the D (5 bases). V was cut by 7 bases and J by 8 bases, with 15 bases left in between. Looked up from germline, CDR1 is SEHNR and CDR2 is FQNEAQ (reference sequence). CDR3 length: 14 residues. CDR3 loop: CASNLWGSDSPLHF. The CDR3 DNA follows: TGTGCCAGCAACCTGTGGGGGTCCGATTCACCCCTCCACTTT.

The V call is TRBV19, the J call TRBJ1-4, with TRBD1 as a possible D gene (5 bases). Germline V CDR1 and CDR2: LNHDA, SQIVND (reference sequence). The CDR3 is 17 amino acids. Trimming shortened V by 7 bases and J by 0 bases, and 18 bases separated the two germline ends. The CDR3 DNA follows: TGTGCCAGTACCCTACAGGAGGGACCTGCAACTAATGAAAAACTGTTTTTT. Amino acid sequence: CASTLQEGPATNEKLFF.

This clonotype was found many times. This chain uses TRBV13 with TRBJ1-5, with 7 bases identical to TRBD1. The CDR3 loop spans 13 amino acids. Germline CDR1 PRHDT, CDR2 FYEKMQ (reference sequence). The trim removed 6 bases at V and 5 bases at J, leaving 4 bases unmatched. In nucleotides, the CDR3 is TGTGCCAGCAGTCTCCAGGGGGATCAGCCCCAGCATTTT. Protein product: CASSLQGDQPQHF.

Ten or more counts support this clonotype. The chain links TRBV7-9 to TRBJ2-7; D is uncertain. Per germline, CDR1 SEHNR and CDR2 FQNEAQ (reference sequence). CDR3 length: 15 residues. The V and J ends lost 2 bases and 4 bases respectively, with 15 bases between them. The CDR3 loop reads CASSLYTYRHYEQYF. Written as DNA, the CDR3 is TGTGCCAGCAGCTTATATACGTACCGGCATTACGAGCAGTACTTC.

This clonotype was found a few times. J is TRBJ2-7 and V is TRBV7-8; 8 nucleotides align to TRBD1. The CDR3 has 13 amino acids. Trimming at V came to 5 bases and at J to 2 bases, leaving 2 bases not matched to a gene. Germline V gives CDR1 SGHVS, CDR2 FQNEAQ. DNA of the CDR3: TGTGCCAGCAGCCGGACAGGGACCTACGAGCAGTACTTC. Its translation is CASSRTGTYEQYF.